The text below deals with one T cell receptor (beta chain). The repertoire was sequenced with immunoSEQ multiplex PCR; TCRdb's copy has only in-frame clones and lacks some. The sample consists of approximately 250,000 clones, more than 70% of them appearing once. This sample is drawn from a study of blood T cell repertoires in COVID-19. CDR3 length: 17 residues. Germline values: CDR1 SGHNT, CDR2 YENEEA. Trimming removed 5 bases from V and 1 base from J, with 18 bases in between. Sequenced material: PBMCs or T cells enriched from blood (not recorded which). This TCR was sampled from a woman aged 40 to 50 with acute COVID-19. This chain connects TRBV11-3 to TRBJ2-1; TRBD2 is a possible D gene (6 bases). The CDR3 DNA reads as TGTGCCAGCAGCCCGGCTTACGGGGGAGTTTCCTACAATGAGCAGTTCTTC. Translated, it gives CASSPAYGGVSYNEQFF.